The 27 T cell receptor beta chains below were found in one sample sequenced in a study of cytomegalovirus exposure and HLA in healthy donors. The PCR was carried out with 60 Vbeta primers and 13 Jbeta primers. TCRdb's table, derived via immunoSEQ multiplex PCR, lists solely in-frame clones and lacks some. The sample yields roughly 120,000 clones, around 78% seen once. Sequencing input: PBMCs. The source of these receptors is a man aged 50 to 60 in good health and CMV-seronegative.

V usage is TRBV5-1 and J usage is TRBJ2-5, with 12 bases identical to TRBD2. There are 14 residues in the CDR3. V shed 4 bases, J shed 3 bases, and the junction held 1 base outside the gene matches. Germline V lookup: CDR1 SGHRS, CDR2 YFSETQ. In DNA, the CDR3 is TGCGCCAGCAGCCGACTAGCGGGGGAAGAGACCCAGTACTTC. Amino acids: CASSRLAGEETQYF.

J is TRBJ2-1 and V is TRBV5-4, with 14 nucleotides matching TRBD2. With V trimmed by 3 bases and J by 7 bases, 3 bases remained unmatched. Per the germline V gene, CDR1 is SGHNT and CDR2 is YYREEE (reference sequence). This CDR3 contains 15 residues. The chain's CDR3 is CASSSGTSGGNEQFF. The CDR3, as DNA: TGTGCCAGCAGCTCCGGGACTAGCGGGGGAAATGAGCAGTTCTTC.

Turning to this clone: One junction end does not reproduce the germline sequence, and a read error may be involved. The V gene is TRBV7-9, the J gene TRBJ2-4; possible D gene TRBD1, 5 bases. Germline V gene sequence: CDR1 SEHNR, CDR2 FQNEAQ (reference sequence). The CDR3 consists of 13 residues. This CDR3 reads CSSSKEGAGIQYF. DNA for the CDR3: TGTTCCAGCAGTAAGGAAGGGGCTGGCATTCAGTACTTC.

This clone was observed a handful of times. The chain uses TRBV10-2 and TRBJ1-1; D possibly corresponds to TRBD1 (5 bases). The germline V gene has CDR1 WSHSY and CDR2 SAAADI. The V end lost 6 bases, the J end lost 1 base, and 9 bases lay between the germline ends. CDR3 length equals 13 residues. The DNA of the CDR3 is TGCGCCAGCAGCGGTAGGGGGAACACTGAAGCTTTCTTT. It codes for CASSGRGNTEAFF.

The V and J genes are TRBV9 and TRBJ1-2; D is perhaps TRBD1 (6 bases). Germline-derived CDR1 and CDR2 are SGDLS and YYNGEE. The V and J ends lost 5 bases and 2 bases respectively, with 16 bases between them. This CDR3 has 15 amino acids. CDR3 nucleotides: TGTGCCAGCAGAAGTAAGCCAGACAGGAACTATGGCTACACCTTC. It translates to CASRSKPDRNYGYTF. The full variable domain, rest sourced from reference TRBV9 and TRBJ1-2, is DSGVTQTPKHLITATGQRVTLRCSPRSGDLSVYWYQQSLDQGLQFLIQYYNGEERAKGNILERFSAQQFPDLHSELNLSSLELGDSALYFCASRSKPDRNYGYTFGSGTRLTVV.

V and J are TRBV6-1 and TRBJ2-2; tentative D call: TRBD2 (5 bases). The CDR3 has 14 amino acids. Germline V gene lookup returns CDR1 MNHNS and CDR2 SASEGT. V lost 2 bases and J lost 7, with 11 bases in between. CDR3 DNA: TGTGCCAGCAGTGAAAATGAGGGTGTCGGGGAGCTGTTTTTT. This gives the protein CASSENEGVGELFF.

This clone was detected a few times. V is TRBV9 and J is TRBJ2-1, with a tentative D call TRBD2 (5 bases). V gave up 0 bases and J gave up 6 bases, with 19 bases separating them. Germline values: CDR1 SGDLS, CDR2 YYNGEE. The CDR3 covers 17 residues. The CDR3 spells CASSVVGSLEVGNEQFF. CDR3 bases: TGTGCCAGCAGCGTAGTCGGCTCCCTGGAGGTGGGCAATGAGCAGTTCTTC.

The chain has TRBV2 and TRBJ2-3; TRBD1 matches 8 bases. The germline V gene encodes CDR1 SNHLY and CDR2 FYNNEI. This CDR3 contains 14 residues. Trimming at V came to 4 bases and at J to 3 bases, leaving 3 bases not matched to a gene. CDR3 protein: CASSARQGTDTQYF. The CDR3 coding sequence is TGTGCCAGCAGTGCCAGACAGGGGACAGATACGCAGTATTTT.

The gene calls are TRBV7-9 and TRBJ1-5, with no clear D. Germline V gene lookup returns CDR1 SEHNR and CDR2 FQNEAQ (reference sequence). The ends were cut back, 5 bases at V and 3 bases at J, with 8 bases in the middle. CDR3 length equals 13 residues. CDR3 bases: TGTGCCAGCAGCCCAACAGTCAATCAGCCCCAGCATTTT. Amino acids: CASSPTVNQPQHF.

Here the CDR3 reads CASSSGGGPGELFF. CDR3 bases: TGTGCCAGCAGCTCCGGGGGGGGCCCCGGGGAGCTGTTTTTT. The chain employs TRBV7-9 and TRBJ2-2, with 8 bases aligning to TRBD2. V dropped 4 bases and J dropped 6; count of bases not matched to a gene: 4. The CDR3 spans 14 residues. The germline V gene encodes CDR1 SEHNR and CDR2 FQNEAQ (reference sequence).

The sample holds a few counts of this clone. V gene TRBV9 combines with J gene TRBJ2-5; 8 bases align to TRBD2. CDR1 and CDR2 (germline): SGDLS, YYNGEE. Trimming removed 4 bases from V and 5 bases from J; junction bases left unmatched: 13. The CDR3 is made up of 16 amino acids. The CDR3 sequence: CASSPTGRAEEETQYF. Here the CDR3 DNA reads TGTGCCAGCAGCCCCACCGGGAGGGCAGAGGAGGAGACCCAGTACTTC.

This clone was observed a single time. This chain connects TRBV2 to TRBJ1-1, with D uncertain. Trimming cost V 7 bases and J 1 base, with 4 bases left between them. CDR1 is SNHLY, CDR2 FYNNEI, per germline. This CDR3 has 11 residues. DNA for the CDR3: TGTGCCAGCACGGGGAACACTGAAGCTTTCTTT. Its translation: CASTGNTEAFF.

This CDR3 is CASSLAPGISAPLHF. The CDR3 DNA is TGTGCCAGCAGCTTAGCCCCGGGGATCTCGGCCCCTCTCCACTTT. This chain uses TRBV7-2 with TRBJ1-6, with D unresolved. Germline-derived CDR1 and CDR2 are SGHTA and FQGNSA. The CDR3 loop spans 15 amino acids. Trimming left V 0 bases short and J 16 bases short, with 19 bases between.

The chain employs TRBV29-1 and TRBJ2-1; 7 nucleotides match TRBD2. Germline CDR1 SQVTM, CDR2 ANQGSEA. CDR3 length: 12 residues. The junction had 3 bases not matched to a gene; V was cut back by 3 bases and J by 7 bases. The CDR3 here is CSVDWRGNEQFF. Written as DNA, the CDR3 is TGCAGCGTTGATTGGCGGGGGAATGAGCAGTTCTTC.

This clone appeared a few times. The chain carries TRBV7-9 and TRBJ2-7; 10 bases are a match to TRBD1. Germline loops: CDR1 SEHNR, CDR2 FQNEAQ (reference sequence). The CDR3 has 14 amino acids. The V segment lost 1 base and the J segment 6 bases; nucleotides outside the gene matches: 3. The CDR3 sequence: CASSLVGTGVEQYF. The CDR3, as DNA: TGTGCCAGCAGCTTAGTCGGGACAGGGGTCGAGCAGTACTTC. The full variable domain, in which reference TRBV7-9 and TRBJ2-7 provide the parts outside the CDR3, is DTGVSQNPRHKITKRGQNVTFRCDPISEHNRLYWYRQTLGQGPEFLTYFQNEAQLEKSRLLSDRFSAERPKGSFSTLEIQRTEQGDSAMYLCASSLVGTGVEQYFGPGTRLTVT.

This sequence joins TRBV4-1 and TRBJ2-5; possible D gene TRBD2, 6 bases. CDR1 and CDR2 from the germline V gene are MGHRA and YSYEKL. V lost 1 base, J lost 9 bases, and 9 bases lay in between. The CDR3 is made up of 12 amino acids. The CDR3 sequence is CASSQVSGAQYF. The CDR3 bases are TGCGCCAGCAGCCAAGTGTCGGGGGCCCAGTACTTC.

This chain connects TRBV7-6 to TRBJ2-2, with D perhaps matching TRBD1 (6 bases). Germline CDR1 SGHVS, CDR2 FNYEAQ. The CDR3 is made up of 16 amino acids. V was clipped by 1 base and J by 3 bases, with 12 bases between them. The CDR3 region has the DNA TGTGCCAGCAGCTTAGGCCGGGCAGGGGACACCGGGGAGCTGTTTTTT. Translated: CASSLGRAGDTGELFF.

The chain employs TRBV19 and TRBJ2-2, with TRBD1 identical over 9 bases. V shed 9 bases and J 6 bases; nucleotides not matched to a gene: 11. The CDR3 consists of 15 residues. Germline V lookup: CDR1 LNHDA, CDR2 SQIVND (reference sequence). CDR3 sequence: CASGGGQGLAGELFF. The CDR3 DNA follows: TGTGCCAGCGGAGGGGGACAGGGTTTGGCCGGGGAGCTGTTTTTT. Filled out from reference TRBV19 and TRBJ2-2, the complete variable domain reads DGGITQSPKYLFRKEGQNVTLSCEQNLNHDAMYWYRQDPGQGLRLIYYSQIVNDFQKGDIAEGYSVSREKKESFPLTVTSAQKNPTAFYLCASGGGQGLAGELFFGEGSRLTVL.

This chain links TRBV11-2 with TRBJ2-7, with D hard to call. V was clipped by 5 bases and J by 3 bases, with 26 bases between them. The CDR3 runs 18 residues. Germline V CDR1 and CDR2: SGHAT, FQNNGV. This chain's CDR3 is CASSPSPWPGPVGYEQYF. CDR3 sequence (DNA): TGTGCCAGCAGCCCTAGTCCTTGGCCGGGTCCCGTCGGCTACGAGCAGTACTTC.

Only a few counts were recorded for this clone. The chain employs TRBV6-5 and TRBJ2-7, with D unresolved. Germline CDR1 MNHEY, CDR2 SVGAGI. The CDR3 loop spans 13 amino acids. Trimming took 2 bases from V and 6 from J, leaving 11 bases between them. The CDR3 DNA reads TGTGCCAGCAGTTACGGTCAAGAGCGCGAGCAGTACTTC. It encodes CASSYGQEREQYF.

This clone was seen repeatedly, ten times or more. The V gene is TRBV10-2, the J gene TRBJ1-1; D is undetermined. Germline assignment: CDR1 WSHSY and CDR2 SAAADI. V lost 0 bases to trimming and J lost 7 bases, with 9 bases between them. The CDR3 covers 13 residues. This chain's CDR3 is CASSESGLLEAFF. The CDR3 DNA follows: TGCGCCAGCAGTGAGTCGGGCCTCCTTGAAGCTTTCTTT.

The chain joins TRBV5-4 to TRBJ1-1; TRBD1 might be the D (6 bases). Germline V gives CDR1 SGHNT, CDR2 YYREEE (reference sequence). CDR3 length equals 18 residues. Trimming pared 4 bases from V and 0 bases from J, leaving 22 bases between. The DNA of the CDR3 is TGTGCCAGCAGCCCCGCTACAGGGAACGTAGTAGTGAACACTGAAGCTTTCTTT. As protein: CASSPATGNVVVNTEAFF. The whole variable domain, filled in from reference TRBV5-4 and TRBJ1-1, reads ETGVTQSPTHLIKTRGQQVTLRCSSQSGHNTVSWYQQALGQGPQFIFQYYREEENGRGNFPPRFSGLQFPNYSSELNVNALELDDSALYLCASSPATGNVVVNTEAFFGQGTRLTVV.

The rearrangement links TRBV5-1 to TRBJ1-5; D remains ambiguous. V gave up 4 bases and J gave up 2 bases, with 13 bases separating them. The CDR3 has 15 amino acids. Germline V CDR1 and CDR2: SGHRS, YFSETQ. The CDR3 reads CASSPSPGGNQPQHF. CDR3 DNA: TGCGCCAGCAGCCCTAGCCCCGGGGGCAATCAGCCCCAGCATTTT.

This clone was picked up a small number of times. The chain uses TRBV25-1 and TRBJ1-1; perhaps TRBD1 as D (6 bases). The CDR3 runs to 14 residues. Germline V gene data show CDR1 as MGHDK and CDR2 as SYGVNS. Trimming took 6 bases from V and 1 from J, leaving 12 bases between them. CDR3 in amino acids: CASSQTGKNTEAFF. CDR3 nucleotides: TGTGCCAGCAGCCAAACAGGGAAGAACACTGAAGCTTTCTTT.

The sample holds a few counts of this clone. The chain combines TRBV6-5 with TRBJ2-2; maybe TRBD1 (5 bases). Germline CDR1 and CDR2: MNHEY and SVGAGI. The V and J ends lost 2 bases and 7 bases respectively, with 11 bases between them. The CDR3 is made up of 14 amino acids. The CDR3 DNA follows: TGTGCCAGCAGTTACCCCGACAGAAGCGGGGAGCTGTTTTTT. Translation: CASSYPDRSGELFF.

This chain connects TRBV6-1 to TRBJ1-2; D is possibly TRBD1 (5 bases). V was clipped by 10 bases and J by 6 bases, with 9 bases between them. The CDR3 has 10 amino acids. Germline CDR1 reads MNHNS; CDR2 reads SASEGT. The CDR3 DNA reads TGTGCCACCGGGACTAATGGCTACACCTTC. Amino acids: CATGTNGYTF.

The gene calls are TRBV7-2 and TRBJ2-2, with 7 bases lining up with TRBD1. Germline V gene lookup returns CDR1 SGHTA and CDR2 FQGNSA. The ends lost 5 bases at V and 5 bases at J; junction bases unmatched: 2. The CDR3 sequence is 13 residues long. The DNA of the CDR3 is TGTGCCAGCAGCGTGACAGGGACCGGGGAGCTGTTTTTT. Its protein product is CASSVTGTGELFF.